What follows are 2 T cell receptor beta chains derived from one specimen sequenced in a study of blood T cell repertoires in COVID-19. Clones were read by immunoSEQ multiplex PCR, and TCRdb kept only the in-frame ones, dropping some. The top ten clones hold approximately 6.3% of a sample with tens of thousands of clones, roughly 80% of them seen once. Sequencing was done on a sample of peripheral blood. These receptors all come from an older man with COVID-19, enrolled during active disease.

The chain employs TRBV7-9 and TRBJ1-2; TRBD1 agrees at 8 bases. The CDR3 is 11 amino acids. Trimming cost V 9 bases and J 5 bases; bases outside gene matches: 2. Germline-derived CDR1 and CDR2 are SEHNR and FQNEAQ (reference sequence). CDR3 protein: CASGTGYGYTF. In DNA form, the CDR3 reads TGTGCCAGTGGGACAGGATATGGCTACACCTTC. Supplemented by reference TRBV7-9 and TRBJ1-2, the full variable domain reads DTGVSQNPRHKITKRGQNVTFRCDPISEHNRLYWYRQTLGQGPEFLTYFQNEAQLEKSRLLSDRFSAERPKGSFSTLEIQRTEQGDSAMYLCASGTGYGYTFGSGTRLTVV.

The chain combines TRBV6-4 with TRBJ1-2; 7 nucleotides match TRBD1. CDR3 length: 13 amino acids. The ends lost 6 bases at V and 3 bases at J; junction bases unmatched: 4. Germline values: CDR1 MRHNA, CDR2 SNTAGT. CDR3 loop: CASRQGTHYGYTF. In nucleotides, the CDR3 is TGTGCCAGCAGACAGGGGACCCACTATGGCTACACCTTC.